This T cell receptor (beta chain) emerged from a study of blood T cells in healthy people across ages. The study's findings and limits: Roughly linear age-related decline in beta diversity appeared, significant by age 40.

Germline V gene data show CDR1 as LGHDT and CDR2 as YNNKEL (reference sequence). This CDR3 spans 17 amino acids. Trimming pared 4 bases from V and 1 base from J, leaving 16 bases between. Combining a sample-barcoded 5' primer with a J-beta primer mix, a second PCR ran for roughly 6 to 12 cycles. Each of the cDNA molecules was tagged by a template-switch adaptor with 12 random nucleotides. MiXCR, run by TCRdb on the 5' RACE reads, gives a single entry per CDR3 protein. The sample has roughly 900,000 distinct CDR3 sequences; around 49% are singletons. This clonotype was detected ten times or more. Antigen unknown.

This rearrangement joins TRBV3-1 to TRBJ2-2; D is perhaps TRBD1 or TRBD2 (6 bases each). This receptor was obtained from a man in his thirties or forties in good health. Input material: blood. Here the CDR3 reads CASSPQWGRGNTGELFF. CDR3 DNA: TGTGCCAGCAGCCCGCAGTGGGGGCGGGGGAACACCGGGGAGCTGTTTTTT.